The present T cell receptor beta chain was sequenced within a study of T cells in Graves' hyperthyroidism and ophthalmopathy (dated by TCRdb to between 2018 and 2020). For context, the study as a whole: Peripheral blood was sampled at the time of initial diagnosis, prior to any treatment. Prospective prediction of ophthalmopathy was tested in an independent validation cohort consisting of under 20 hyperthyroidism patients and some 15 patients who later progressed to ophthalmopathy. To identify distinguishing TCR V-J signatures, a discovery cohort of some 100 patients was used, comprising 40 to 45 with Graves' ophthalmopathy and 55 to 65 with stable Graves' hyperthyroidism. The study also compared thyroid tissue and blood T-cell repertoires from roughly 6 Graves' hyperthyroidism patients. After blood sampling, hyperthyroidism patients were treated with methimazole at a starting dose of 30 mg daily, and ophthalmopathy patients were treated with high-dose intravenous methylprednisolone. According to the paper, TCR Vbeta CDR3 sequencing was carried out on about 140 peripheral blood samples, which came from around 43 ophthalmopathy, fewer than 80 hyperthyroidism and some 17 progressor patients. The approximately 90 discovery patients were randomly split 7:3 into training and test sets. The full study reports these points: In validation, the model predicted progression to ophthalmopathy with roughly 70% sensitivity and over 72% specificity, a median of 6.5 months before onset. No statistical method was used to set the sample size in advance, and investigators knew the group allocation. Blood samples also contained most of the expanded thyroid clonotypes (frequency above 0.001), which suggests that blood repertoires may reflect thyroid immune responses. In cross-validation, a model built on a 13 V-J signature told ophthalmopathy apart from stable hyperthyroidism with 87.88% sensitivity and roughly 81% specificity, and in testing the same model reached 80%/75%.

The TCR beta CDR3 regions were amplified from the RNA transcripts. For the first round of RT-PCR on the TCR CDR3, the HTBI primer set was used together with the Qiagen OneStep RT-PCR kit. Libraries were constructed in a second round of multiplex PCR, after which size selection and purification were performed. Paired-end sequencing of the libraries was performed with 100 bp reads on an Illumina HiSeq2000. As for the authors' bioinformatics: SOAPnuke was used to process the raw data, throwing out any read that contained adapters or uncalled bases, had a mean Phred below 15, or lacked an exact constant-primer or identifier match. High-quality paired reads were merged using COPE v1.2.5, and each unique nucleotide sequence was defined as a clonotype. MiTCR v1.1 was used to align clonotypes to the IMGT TRBV, TRBD and TRBJ reference segments. Only V-J combinations with frequency above 0.0001, covering approximately 99% of repertoires, were analysed. The TCS score was defined as F50 (clonal expansion) divided by E x V (chaos), with BLOSUM62-based TCRdist calculated between CDR3 peptides within each V-J. Welch's t-statistics and random forest reduced fewer than 600 V-J features to 13, which were used in a naive Bayes classifier (R e1071). Through fastp at Q25 and MiXCR, TCRdb rebuilt clones from the public reads, retaining in-frame beta chains. Rows matching on CDR3 protein sequence are summarized as one entry with the most common DNA and genes. The V and J calls and clone size are TCRdb's, not the authors'. The sample table records fewer than 350,000 distinct CDR3 sequences; roughly 18% of these occur just once. In total, the top ten clones hold less than 40% of the sample.

In the ophthalmopathy patients, disease was moderately to severely active, with a Clinical Activity Score of 3 or more, a NOSPECS grade of 4 or more, and a duration of less than 3 months. Exclusion was applied to patients with uncontrolled infections, other autoimmune diseases, pregnancy or lactation. Diagnoses relied on clinical symptoms, serum thyroxine and TRAb, thyroid ultrasound and orbital computed tomography. Ficoll-Paque density gradient centrifugation was used to isolate PBMCs from approximately 11 ml of fresh peripheral blood. Total RNA was extracted with Trizol reagent, and quality was checked on an Agilent 2100 Bioanalyzer. This clonotype was counted at least ten times. Its antigen is unknown. The sample holds no much larger clone one base away, and base qualities are not on file. According to the germline V gene (reference sequence), CDR1 reads LGHDT and CDR2 reads YNNKEL. Germline trimming: 1 base from V, 2 bases from J; junction bases outside gene matches: 2. The cysteine opens and the phenylalanine closes a CDR3 of 14 amino acids. Only the CDR3 part of the read is kept: 42 bases, read in frame from the first base.

Input material: blood. The source of this sequence is a man in his forties or fifties with Graves' ophthalmopathy. The chain employs TRBV3-1 and TRBJ2-7, with 7 bases in between that match TRBD2. The CDR3 reads as follows: CASSQVAGAYEQYF. The bases read TGTGCCAGCAGCCAAGTTGCGGGAGCCTACGAGCAGTACTTC.